A selection of T cell receptor beta chains follows, all from one sample in a study of cytomegalovirus exposure and HLA in healthy donors. Method: immunoSEQ multiplex PCR; TCRdb's copy keeps in-frame clones and lacks some. The sample has 140,000 to 150,000 clones, more than 70% seen once. Material: PBMCs. These receptors were taken from a woman between 40 and 50 years old in good health and CMV-seronegative. The CDR3 runs from the conserved cysteine through the conserved F or W. The D gene is left open where the match is weak. Where a row states a size, it is once, few, many or the class of an expanded clone; other rows omit it.

clone_size: -
v_call: TRBV18
cdr3_length: 15
j_call: TRBJ2-2
d_call: TRBD2
cdr3_nt: TGTGCCAGCTCACCTGCGGGAGGGCACACCGGGGAGCTGTTTTTT
cdr3_aa: CASSPAGGHTGELFF

clone_size: -
v_call: TRBV6-5
cdr3_length: 15
j_call: TRBJ2-7
d_call: TRBD1
cdr3_nt: TGTGCCAGCAGTCTTACCGCCGGGACAGACTACGAGCAGTACTTC
cdr3_aa: CASSLTAGTDYEQYF

clone_size: -
v_call: TRBV11-2
cdr3_length: 16
j_call: TRBJ2-2
d_call: -
cdr3_nt: TGTGCCAGCAGCTTAGGGTCTAGCCGAGGGATCGGGGAGCTGTTTTTT
cdr3_aa: CASSLGSSRGIGELFF

clone_size: -
v_call: TRBV6-4
cdr3_length: 15
j_call: TRBJ1-1
d_call: -
cdr3_nt: TGTGCCAGCAGTGACTCTAACGACAGCCCCACTGAAGCTTTCTTT
cdr3_aa: CASSDSNDSPTEAFF

clone_size: -
v_call: TRBV7-9
cdr3_length: 12
j_call: TRBJ2-7
d_call: TRBD1
cdr3_nt: TGTGCCAGCGGGGACAGGTCGTACGAGCAGTACTTC
cdr3_aa: CASGDRSYEQYF

clone_size: -
v_call: TRBV5-5
cdr3_length: 18
j_call: TRBJ2-3
d_call: -
cdr3_nt: TGTGCCAGCAGCTTGGCCGGGGGGCAGGGTCCTAACACAGATACGCAGTATTTT
cdr3_aa: CASSLAGGQGPNTDTQYF

clone_size: once
v_call: TRBV11-2
cdr3_length: 15
j_call: TRBJ1-2
d_call: -
cdr3_nt: TGTGCCAGCAGCTCAGCCGGAACAGCAAGTCTTGGCTACACCTTC
cdr3_aa: CASSSAGTASLGYTF

clone_size: -
v_call: TRBV6-1
cdr3_length: 17
j_call: TRBJ1-2
d_call: TRBD1
cdr3_nt: TGTGCCAGCAGTGAAGCATTTTTGGGACAGGCCTTTTATGGCTACACCTTC
cdr3_aa: CASSEAFLGQAFYGYTF

clone_size: -
v_call: TRBV5-4
cdr3_length: 13
j_call: TRBJ2-7
d_call: TRBD1
cdr3_nt: TGTGCCAGCAGCTCGACAGGGTTCTACGAGCAGTACTTC
cdr3_aa: CASSSTGFYEQYF

clone_size: few
v_call: TRBV11-2
cdr3_length: 15
j_call: TRBJ1-1
d_call: -
cdr3_nt: TGTGCCAGCAGCCCGGTAAGGGGCCAGGGCACTGAAGCTTTCTTT
cdr3_aa: CASSPVRGQGTEAFF

clone_size: -
v_call: TRBV5-1
cdr3_length: 15
j_call: TRBJ1-4
d_call: TRBD1
cdr3_nt: TGCGCCAGCAGCTATGGGACAGCGTCTTCCGAAAAACTGTTTTTT
cdr3_aa: CASSYGTASSEKLFF

clone_size: -
v_call: TRBV28
cdr3_length: 15
j_call: TRBJ1-4
d_call: -
cdr3_nt: TGTGCCAGCAGCCGGACAGCTGCAACTAATGAAAAACTGTTTTTT
cdr3_aa: CASSRTAATNEKLFF

clone_size: -
v_call: TRBV30
cdr3_length: 15
j_call: TRBJ1-3
d_call: TRBD1
cdr3_nt: TGTGCCTGGAGTACGGACAGGGGGCCTGGAAACACCATATATTTT
cdr3_aa: CAWSTDRGPGNTIYF

clone_size: -
v_call: TRBV6-5
cdr3_length: 15
j_call: TRBJ1-5
d_call: TRBD1
cdr3_nt: TGTGCCAGCAGTCTAGGGACAGAGACCAATCAGCCCCAGCATTTT
cdr3_aa: CASSLGTETNQPQHF

clone_size: once
v_call: TRBV19
cdr3_length: 18
j_call: TRBJ2-3
d_call: -
cdr3_nt: TGTGCCAGTAGTATAAATAGAGGATCAGGACACAGCACAGATACGCAGTATTTT
cdr3_aa: CASSINRGSGHSTDTQYF

clone_size: -
v_call: TRBV6-4
cdr3_length: 14
j_call: TRBJ1-5
d_call: TRBD1
cdr3_nt: TGTGCCAGCAGTCCTACAGGGGTAGGTCAGCCCCAGCATTTT
cdr3_aa: CASSPTGVGQPQHF

clone_size: few
v_call: TRBV6-5
cdr3_length: 13
j_call: TRBJ1-5
d_call: -
cdr3_nt: TGTGCCAGCATTGAAGCTAACGGTCAGCCCCAGCATTTT
cdr3_aa: CASIEANGQPQHF

clone_size: -
v_call: TRBV29-1
cdr3_length: 14
j_call: TRBJ2-1
d_call: TRBD1
cdr3_nt: TGCAGAGCCGGACAGGGGGCGGGCGGGAATGAGCAGTTCTTC
cdr3_aa: CRAGQGAGGNEQFF

clone_size: once
v_call: TRBV7-2
cdr3_length: 14
j_call: TRBJ1-4
d_call: -
cdr3_nt: TGTGCCAGCAGCTTGGGCCAGGGGAATGAAAAACTGTTTTTT
cdr3_aa: CASSLGQGNEKLFF

clone_size: few
v_call: TRBV6-5
cdr3_length: 15
j_call: TRBJ2-7
d_call: TRBD1
cdr3_nt: TGTGCCAGCAGTTACTCGGAGGACAGGGTCTACGAGCAGTACTTC
cdr3_aa: CASSYSEDRVYEQYF

clone_size: -
v_call: TRBV6-1
cdr3_length: 13
j_call: TRBJ1-2
d_call: -
cdr3_nt: TGTGCCAGCAGTGGCGAGTCTCACTATGGCTACACCTTC
cdr3_aa: CASSGESHYGYTF

clone_size: -
v_call: TRBV10-3
cdr3_length: 14
j_call: TRBJ1-1
d_call: -
cdr3_nt: TGTGCCATCAGTGAGACAAATCTTAGGGGGTTGGCTTTCTTT
cdr3_aa: CAISETNLRGLAFF

clone_size: -
v_call: TRBV19
cdr3_length: 15
j_call: TRBJ2-5
d_call: TRBD2
cdr3_nt: TGTGCCAGTAGGGAGACTAGCGGGTCCCAAGAGACCCAGTACTTC
cdr3_aa: CASRETSGSQETQYF

clone_size: -
v_call: TRBV7-2
cdr3_length: 14
j_call: TRBJ1-5
d_call: TRBD1
cdr3_nt: TGTGCCAGCAGCTCAGGACAGGGCGATCAGCCCCAGCATTTT
cdr3_aa: CASSSGQGDQPQHF

clone_size: -
v_call: TRBV25-1
cdr3_length: 16
j_call: TRBJ2-1
d_call: TRBD2
cdr3_nt: TGTGCCAGCGAGGGACTAGCGGGAGCTGGCACCAGTGAGCAGTTCTTC
cdr3_aa: CASEGLAGAGTSEQFF

clone_size: -
v_call: TRBV7-9
cdr3_length: 16
j_call: TRBJ1-2
d_call: -
cdr3_nt: TGTGCCAGCAGCCCCGCTGCGGGGCCCTTTTGGTATGGCTACACCTTC
cdr3_aa: CASSPAAGPFWYGYTF

clone_size: once
v_call: TRBV19
cdr3_length: 15
j_call: TRBJ2-7
d_call: TRBD1
cdr3_nt: TGTGCCAGTAGTATCTGGGGGACAGGGCCTAACGAGCAGTACTTC
cdr3_aa: CASSIWGTGPNEQYF

clone_size: -
v_call: TRBV10-2
cdr3_length: 12
j_call: TRBJ1-2
d_call: -
cdr3_nt: TGCGCCAGTAGGGGTCTGGACTATGGCTACACCTTC
cdr3_aa: CASRGLDYGYTF

clone_size: -
v_call: TRBV28
cdr3_length: 12
j_call: TRBJ1-5
d_call: -
cdr3_nt: TGTGCCAGCGAAACGGGGGATCGGCCCCAGCATTTT
cdr3_aa: CASETGDRPQHF

clone_size: few
v_call: TRBV6-5
cdr3_length: 14
j_call: TRBJ1-1
d_call: -
cdr3_nt: TGTGCCAGCAGACCAGGACAGCAGAACACTGAAGCTTTCTTT
cdr3_aa: CASRPGQQNTEAFF

clone_size: -
v_call: TRBV5-6
cdr3_length: 18
j_call: TRBJ2-7
d_call: -
cdr3_nt: TGTGCCAGCAGCTCTGAGGAGCCGTCAGGGTCAGGCTCCTACGAGCAGTACTTC
cdr3_aa: CASSSEEPSGSGSYEQYF

clone_size: -
v_call: TRBV6-6
cdr3_length: 16
j_call: TRBJ2-2
d_call: TRBD2
cdr3_nt: TGTGCCAGCAGCCCCGAAAGCGGGAGCCTGACCGGGGAGCTGTTTTTT
cdr3_aa: CASSPESGSLTGELFF

clone_size: once
v_call: TRBV15
cdr3_length: 13
j_call: TRBJ2-7
d_call: -
cdr3_nt: TGTGCCACCAGCAAAATCCCTGAGGACGAGCAGTACTTC
cdr3_aa: CATSKIPEDEQYF

clone_size: -
v_call: TRBV5-1
cdr3_length: 14
j_call: TRBJ2-5
d_call: -
cdr3_nt: TGCGCCAGCAGCTTGGGGGCAGCTCGGGAGACCCAGTACTTC
cdr3_aa: CASSLGAARETQYF

clone_size: many
v_call: TRBV6-4
cdr3_length: 18
j_call: TRBJ2-6
d_call: TRBD1
cdr3_nt: TGTGCCAGCAGTGACTCTGGACAGGATGAGTCTGGGGCCAACGTCCTGACTTTC
cdr3_aa: CASSDSGQDESGANVLTF

clone_size: -
v_call: TRBV7-9
cdr3_length: 15
j_call: TRBJ2-5
d_call: TRBD1
cdr3_nt: TGTGCCAGCAGCTCGACCGGGACAGTTGGAGAGACCCAGTACTTC
cdr3_aa: CASSSTGTVGETQYF